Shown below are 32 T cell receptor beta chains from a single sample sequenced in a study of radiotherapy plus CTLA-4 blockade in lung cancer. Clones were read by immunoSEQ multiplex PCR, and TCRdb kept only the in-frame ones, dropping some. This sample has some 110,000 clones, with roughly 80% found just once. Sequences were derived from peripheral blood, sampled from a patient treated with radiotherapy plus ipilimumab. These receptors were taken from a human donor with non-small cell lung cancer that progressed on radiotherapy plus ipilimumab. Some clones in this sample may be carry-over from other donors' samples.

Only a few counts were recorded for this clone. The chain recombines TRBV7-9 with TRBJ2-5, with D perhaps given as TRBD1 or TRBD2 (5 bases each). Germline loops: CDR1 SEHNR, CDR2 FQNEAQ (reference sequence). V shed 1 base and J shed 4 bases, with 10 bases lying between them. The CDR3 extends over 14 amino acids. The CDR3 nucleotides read TGTGCCAGCAGCTTAGACGGGGCTAGAGAGACCCAGTACTTC. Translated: CASSLDGARETQYF. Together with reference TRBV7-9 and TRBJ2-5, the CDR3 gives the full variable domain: DTGVSQNPRHKITKRGQNVTFRCDPISEHNRLYWYRQTLGQGPEFLTYFQNEAQLEKSRLLSDRFSAERPKGSFSTLEIQRTEQGDSAMYLCASSLDGARETQYFGPGTRLLVL.

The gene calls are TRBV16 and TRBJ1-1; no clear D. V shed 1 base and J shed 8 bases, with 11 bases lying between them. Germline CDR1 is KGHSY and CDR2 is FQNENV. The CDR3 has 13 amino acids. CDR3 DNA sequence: TGTGCCAGCAGCCAATATACCGCAGGAGAAGCTTTCTTT. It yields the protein CASSQYTAGEAFF.

The CDR3 DNA reads TGTGCCAGCAGCGTTCATGGGCGGGGGAACCAAGAGACCCAGTACTTC. This translates into CASSVHGRGNQETQYF. The chain links TRBV9 to TRBJ2-5; 7 bases match TRBD2. In germline, CDR1 is SGDLS, CDR2 YYNGEE. The CDR3 totals 16 residues. V was pared by 2 bases and J by 0 bases, with 7 bases of the junction left unmatched.

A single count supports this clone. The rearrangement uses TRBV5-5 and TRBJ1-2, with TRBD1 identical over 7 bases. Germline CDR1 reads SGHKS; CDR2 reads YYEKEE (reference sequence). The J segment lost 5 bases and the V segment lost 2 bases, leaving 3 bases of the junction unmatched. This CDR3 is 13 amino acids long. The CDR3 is CASSFTGEYGYTF. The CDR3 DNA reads TGTGCCAGCAGCTTTACAGGGGAGTATGGCTACACCTTC.

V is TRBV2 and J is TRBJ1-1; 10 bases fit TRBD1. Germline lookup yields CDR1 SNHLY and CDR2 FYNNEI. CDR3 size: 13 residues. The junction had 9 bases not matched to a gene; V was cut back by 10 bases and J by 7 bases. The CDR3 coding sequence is TGTGCCACCGGACAGGGGGAGTTGGGTGAAGCTTTCTTT. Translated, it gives CATGQGELGEAFF.

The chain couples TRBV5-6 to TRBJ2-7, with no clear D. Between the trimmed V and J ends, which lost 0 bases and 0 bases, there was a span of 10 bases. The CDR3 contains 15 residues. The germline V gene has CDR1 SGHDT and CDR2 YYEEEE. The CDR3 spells CASSLEAFLSYEQYF. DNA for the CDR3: TGTGCCAGCAGCTTGGAGGCTTTCCTCTCCTACGAGCAGTACTTC.

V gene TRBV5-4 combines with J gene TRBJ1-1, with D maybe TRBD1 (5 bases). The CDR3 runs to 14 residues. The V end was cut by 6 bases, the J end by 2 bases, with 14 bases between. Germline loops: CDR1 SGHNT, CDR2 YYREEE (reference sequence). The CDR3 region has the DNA TGTGCCAGCACCGCCCGCAGGGTTAACACTGAAGCTTTCTTT. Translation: CASTARRVNTEAFF.

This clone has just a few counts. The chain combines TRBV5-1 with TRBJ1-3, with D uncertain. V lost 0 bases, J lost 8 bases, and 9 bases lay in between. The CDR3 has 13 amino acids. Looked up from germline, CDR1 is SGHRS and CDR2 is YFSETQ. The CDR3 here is CASSLGLKHTIYF. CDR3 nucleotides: TGCGCCAGCAGCTTGGGTTTAAAACACACCATATATTTT.

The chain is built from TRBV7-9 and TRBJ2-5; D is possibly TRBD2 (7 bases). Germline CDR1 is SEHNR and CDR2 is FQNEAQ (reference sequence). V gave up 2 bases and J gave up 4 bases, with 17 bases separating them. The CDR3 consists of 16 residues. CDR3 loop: CASSLPYGGPGETQYF. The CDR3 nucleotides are TGTGCCAGCAGCTTACCTTACGGGGGGCCGGGAGAGACCCAGTACTTC.

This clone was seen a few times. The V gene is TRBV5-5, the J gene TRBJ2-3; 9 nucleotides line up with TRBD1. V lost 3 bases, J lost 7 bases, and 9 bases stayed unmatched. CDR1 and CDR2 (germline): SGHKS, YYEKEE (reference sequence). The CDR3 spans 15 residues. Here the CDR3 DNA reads TGTGCCAGCAGCTGGGGCGGGACAGGGTTTCATACGCAGTATTTT. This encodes CASSWGGTGFHTQYF.

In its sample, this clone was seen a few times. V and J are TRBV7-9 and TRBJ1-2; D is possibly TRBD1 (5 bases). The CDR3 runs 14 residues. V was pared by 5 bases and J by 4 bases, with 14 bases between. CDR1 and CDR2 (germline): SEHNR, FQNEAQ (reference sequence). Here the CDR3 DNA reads TGTGCCAGCAGCCAGTTGTGGGGGTCCTATGGCTACACCTTC. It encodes CASSQLWGSYGYTF.

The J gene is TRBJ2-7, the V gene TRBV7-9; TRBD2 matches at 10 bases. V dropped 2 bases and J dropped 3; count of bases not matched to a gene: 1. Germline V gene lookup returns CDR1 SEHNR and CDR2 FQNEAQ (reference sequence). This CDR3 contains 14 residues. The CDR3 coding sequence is TGTGCCAGCAGCTTACTAGCGGGGGACTACGAGCAGTACTTC. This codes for CASSLLAGDYEQYF.

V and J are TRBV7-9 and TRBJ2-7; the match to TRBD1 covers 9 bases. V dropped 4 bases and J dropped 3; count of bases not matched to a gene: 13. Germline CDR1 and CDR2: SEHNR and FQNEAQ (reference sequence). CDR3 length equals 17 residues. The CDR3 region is CASSSLIGTGLNYEQYF. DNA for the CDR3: TGTGCCAGCAGCTCTTTAATTGGGACAGGGTTAAACTACGAGCAGTACTTC.

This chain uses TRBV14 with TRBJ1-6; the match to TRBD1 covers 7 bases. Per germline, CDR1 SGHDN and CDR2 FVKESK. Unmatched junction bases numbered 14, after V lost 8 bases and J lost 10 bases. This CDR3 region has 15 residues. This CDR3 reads CASREKQGRLSPLHF. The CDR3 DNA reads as TGTGCCAGCCGGGAGAAACAGGGGCGACTCTCACCCCTCCACTTT.

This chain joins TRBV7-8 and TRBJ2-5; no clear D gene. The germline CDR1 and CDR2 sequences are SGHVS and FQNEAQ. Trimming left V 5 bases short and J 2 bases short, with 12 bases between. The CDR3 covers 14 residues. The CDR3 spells CASSRGTPQETQYF. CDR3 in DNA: TGTGCCAGCAGCAGAGGCACACCACAAGAGACCCAGTACTTC. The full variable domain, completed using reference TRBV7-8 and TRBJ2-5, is GAGVSQSPRYKVAKRGQDVALRCDPISGHVSLFWYQQALGQGPEFLTYFQNEAQLDKSGLPSDRFFAERPEGSVSTLKIQRTQQEDSAVYLCASSRGTPQETQYFGPGTRLLVL.

The CDR3 is CASYDRERHEQYF. CDR3 nucleotide sequence: TGTGCCAGTTATGACAGGGAAAGACACGAGCAGTACTTC. V usage is TRBV6-6 and J usage is TRBJ2-7; 7 bases are a match to TRBD1. The CDR3 has 13 amino acids. V lost 9 bases, J lost 5 bases, and 10 bases stayed unmatched. The germline gives CDR1 MNHNY, CDR2 SVGAGI (reference sequence).

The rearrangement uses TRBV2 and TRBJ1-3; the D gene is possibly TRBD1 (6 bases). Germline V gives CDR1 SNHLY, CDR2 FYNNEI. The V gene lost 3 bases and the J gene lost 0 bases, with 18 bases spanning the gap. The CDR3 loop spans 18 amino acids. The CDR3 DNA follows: TGTGCCAGCAGTGACCGCTTTGGCAGGGGCATCTCTGGAAACACCATATATTTT. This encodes CASSDRFGRGISGNTIYF. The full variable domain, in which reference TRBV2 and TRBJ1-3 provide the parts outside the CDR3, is EPEVTQTPSHQVTQMGQEVILRCVPISNHLYFYWYRQILGQKVEFLVSFYNNEISEKSEIFDDQFSVERPDGSNFTLKIRSTKLEDSAMYFCASSDRFGRGISGNTIYFGEGSWLTVV.

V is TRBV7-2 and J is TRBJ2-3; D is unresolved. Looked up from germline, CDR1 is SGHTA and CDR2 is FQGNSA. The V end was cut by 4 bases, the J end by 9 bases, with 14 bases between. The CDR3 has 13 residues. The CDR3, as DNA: TGTGCCAGCAGCTCAGACCGACCCGGCACGCAGTATTTT. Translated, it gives CASSSDRPGTQYF.

The CDR3 DNA sequence: TGCAGCGCGACAGGGACCTCCTACGAGCAGTACTTC. Translation gives CSATGTSYEQYF. This chain links TRBV29-1 with TRBJ2-7; 7 bases align to TRBD1. CDR1 is SQVTM, CDR2 ANQGSEA, per germline. The CDR3 is 12 residues long. The V gene end was trimmed by 7 bases and the J gene end by 0 bases; junction bases not matched to a gene: 3.

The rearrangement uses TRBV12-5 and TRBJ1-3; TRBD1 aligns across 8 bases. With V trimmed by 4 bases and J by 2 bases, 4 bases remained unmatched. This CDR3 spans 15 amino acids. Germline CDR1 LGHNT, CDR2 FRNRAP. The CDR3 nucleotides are TGTGCTAGTGGTTCGGACAGGGAGACTGGAAACACCATATATTTT. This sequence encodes CASGSDRETGNTIYF.

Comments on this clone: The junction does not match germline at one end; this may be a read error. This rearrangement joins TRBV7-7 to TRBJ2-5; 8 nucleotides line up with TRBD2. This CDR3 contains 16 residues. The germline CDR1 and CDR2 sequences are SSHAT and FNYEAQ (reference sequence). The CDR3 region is CASSRLAGTGRETQYF. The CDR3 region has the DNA TGTGCTAGCAGCCGTTTAGCGGGGACGGGTCGAGAGACCCAGTACTTC.

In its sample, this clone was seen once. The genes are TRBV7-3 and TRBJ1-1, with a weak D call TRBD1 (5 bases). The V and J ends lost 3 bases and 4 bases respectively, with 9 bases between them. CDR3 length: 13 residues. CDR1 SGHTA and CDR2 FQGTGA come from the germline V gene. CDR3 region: CASSFMGVTEAFF. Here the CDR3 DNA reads TGTGCCAGCAGCTTCATGGGGGTCACTGAAGCTTTCTTT.

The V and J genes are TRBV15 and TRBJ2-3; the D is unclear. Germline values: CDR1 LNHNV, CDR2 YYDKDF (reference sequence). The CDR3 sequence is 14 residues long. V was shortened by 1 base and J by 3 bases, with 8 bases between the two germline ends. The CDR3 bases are TGTGCCACCAGCAGAGGTTTAACAACAGATACGCAGTATTTT. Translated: CATSRGLTTDTQYF.

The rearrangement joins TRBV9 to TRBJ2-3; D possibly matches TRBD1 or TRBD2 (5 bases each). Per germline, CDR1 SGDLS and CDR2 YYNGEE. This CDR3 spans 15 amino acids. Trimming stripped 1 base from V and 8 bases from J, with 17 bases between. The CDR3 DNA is TGTGCCAGCAGCGTAACATATAATGGTGGGGGTACGCAGTATTTT. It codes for CASSVTYNGGGTQYF.

CDR3 sequence reads: CASSLYDRNYGYTF. CDR3 nucleotides: TGTGCCAGCAGTTTATATGACAGAAACTATGGCTACACCTTC. The chain couples TRBV28 to TRBJ1-2; D might be TRBD1 (5 bases). Germline assignment: CDR1 MDHEN and CDR2 SYDVKM. The CDR3 has 14 residues. V lost 1 base and J 2 bases, leaving 8 bases between the germline ends.

The CDR3 coding sequence is TGTGCCAGCTCTCATGGGACTGAAAACAATGAGCAGTTCTTC. It is translated as CASSHGTENNEQFF. The V and J genes are TRBV18 and TRBJ2-1; TRBD2 is a possible D gene (6 bases). CDR3 length equals 14 residues. The germline V gene has CDR1 KGHSH and CDR2 LQKENI. V shed 6 bases and J shed 5 bases, with 14 bases lying between them.

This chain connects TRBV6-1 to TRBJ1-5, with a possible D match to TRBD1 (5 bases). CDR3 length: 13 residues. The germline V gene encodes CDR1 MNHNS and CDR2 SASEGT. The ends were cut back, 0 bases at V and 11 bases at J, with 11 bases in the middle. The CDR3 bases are TGTGCCAGCAGTGAAGCAGATTGGGGGGCCCAGCATTTT. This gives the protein CASSEADWGAQHF.

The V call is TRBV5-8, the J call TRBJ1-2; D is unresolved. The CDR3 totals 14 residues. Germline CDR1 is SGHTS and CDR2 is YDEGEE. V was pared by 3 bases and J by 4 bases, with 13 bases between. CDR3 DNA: TGTGCCAGCAGCTACGGGCTCTCAATCTATGGCTACACCTTC. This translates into CASSYGLSIYGYTF.

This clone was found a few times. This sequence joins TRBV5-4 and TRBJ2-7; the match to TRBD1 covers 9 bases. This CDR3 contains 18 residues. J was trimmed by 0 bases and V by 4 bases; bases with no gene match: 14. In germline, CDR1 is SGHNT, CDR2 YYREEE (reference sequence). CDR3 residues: CASSPSRGTGYFSYEQYF. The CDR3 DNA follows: TGTGCCAGCAGCCCGAGCCGAGGGACAGGGTATTTCTCCTACGAGCAGTACTTC.

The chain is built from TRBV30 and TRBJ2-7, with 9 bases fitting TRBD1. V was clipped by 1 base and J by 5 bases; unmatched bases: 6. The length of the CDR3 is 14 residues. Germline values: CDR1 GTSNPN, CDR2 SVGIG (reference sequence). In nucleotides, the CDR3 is TGTGCCTGGAGTGCCGGGACAGGGTATCACGAGCAGTACTTC. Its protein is CAWSAGTGYHEQYF.

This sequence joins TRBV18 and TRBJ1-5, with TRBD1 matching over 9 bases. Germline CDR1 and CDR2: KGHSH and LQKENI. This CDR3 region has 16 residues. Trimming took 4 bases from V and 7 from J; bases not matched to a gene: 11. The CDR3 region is CASSLSNRGRSQPQHF. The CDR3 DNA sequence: TGTGCCAGCTCACTTTCGAACAGGGGGCGTAGCCAGCCCCAGCATTTT. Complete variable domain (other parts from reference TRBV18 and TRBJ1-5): NAGVMQNPRHLVRRRGQEARLRCSPMKGHSHVYWYRQLPEEGLKFMVYLQKENIIDESGMPKERFSAEFPKEGPSILRIQQVVRGDSAAYFCASSLSNRGRSQPQHFGDGTRLSIL.

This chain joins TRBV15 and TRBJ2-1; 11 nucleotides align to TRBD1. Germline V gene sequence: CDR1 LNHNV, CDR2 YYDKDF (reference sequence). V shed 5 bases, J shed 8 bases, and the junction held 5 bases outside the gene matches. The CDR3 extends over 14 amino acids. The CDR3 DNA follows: TGTGCCACCAGCCGGACAGGGGGCAGGTATGAGCAGTTCTTC. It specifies CATSRTGGRYEQFF.